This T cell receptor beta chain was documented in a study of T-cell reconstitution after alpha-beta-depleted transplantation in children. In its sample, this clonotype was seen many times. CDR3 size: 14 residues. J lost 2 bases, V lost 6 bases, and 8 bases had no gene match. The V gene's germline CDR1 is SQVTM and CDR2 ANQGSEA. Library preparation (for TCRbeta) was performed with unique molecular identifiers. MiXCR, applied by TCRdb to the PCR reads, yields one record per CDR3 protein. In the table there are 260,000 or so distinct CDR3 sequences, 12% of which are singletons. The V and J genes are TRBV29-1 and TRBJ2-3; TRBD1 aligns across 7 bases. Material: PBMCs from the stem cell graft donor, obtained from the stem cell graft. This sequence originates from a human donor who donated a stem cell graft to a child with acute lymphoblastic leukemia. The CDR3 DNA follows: TGCAGCGTCGGCGAGGGGGCCAACACAGATACGCAGTATTTT. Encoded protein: CSVGEGANTDTQYF.